This T cell receptor beta chain was recovered during a study of vaccination and CD4 T cells after COVID-19. Treatment: roughly ten-day PBMC culture with coronavirus spike peptide pools or control peptides (ViraFEST assay). An unexposed donor provided the CD4+ T cells, which were collected before the COVID-19 pandemic (2011-2018). Negative-selection isolation of CD4+ T cells was performed after 9 to 11 days of culture. The germline V gene has CDR1 DFQATT and CDR2 SNEGSKA (reference sequence). Trimming cost V 8 bases and J 6 bases; bases outside gene matches: 8. This CDR3 region has 13 residues. Study results and caveats: Only post-vaccination samples contained a median approximately 90% of the reactive clones in convalescent patients.

Comments on this clonotype: Its antigen is undetermined.

Once obtained from cultured CD4+ T cells, the DNA was sequenced using the Oncomine TCR Beta short-read assay. Cultured CD4+ T cells were the source of extracted genomic DNA. TCRdb analysed the PCR reads with MiXCR anew, one entry per CDR3 protein. The sample records just over 4,000 distinct CDR3 sequences, roughly 78% being singletons. Sequencing was performed on CD4+ T cells from blood, cultured in vitro. This TCR came from a human donor in good health. This sequence joins TRBV20-1 and TRBJ2-1, with 9 bases aligning to TRBD2. As DNA, the CDR3 is TGCAGTCTTCCGGGACTAGCAGTCAATGAGCAGTTCTTC. It translates to CSLPGLAVNEQFF.